One sample yielded the 10 T cell receptor beta chains listed below, sequenced in a study of early T cells in non-severe SARS-CoV-2 infection. TCRdb reprocessed the 5' RACE reads via MiXCR and lists one record per CDR3 protein. Here the sample spans around 84,000 distinct CDR3 sequences, over 10% being singletons. Sequenced: whole blood. All receptors come from an adult who was a healthcare worker with PCR-confirmed SARS-CoV-2 infection or an uninfected control (not recorded which).

This clonotype was observed a few times. This CDR3 reads CASSLVAGAGAATDTQYF. The DNA of the CDR3 is TGTGCCAGCAGCTTAGTGGCGGGAGCGGGAGCCGCCACAGATACGCAGTATTTT. The chain combines TRBV11-2 with TRBJ2-3, with 8 bases identical to TRBD2. CDR3 length: 18 residues. The ends lost 1 base at V and 2 bases at J; junction bases unmatched: 11. Germline values: CDR1 SGHAT, CDR2 FQNNGV.

This clonotype was seen a few times. This chain joins TRBV29-1 and TRBJ2-1; D uncertain. The CDR3 covers 13 residues. V lost 7 bases and J 2 bases, leaving 12 bases between the germline ends. Germline V lookup: CDR1 SQVTM, CDR2 ANQGSEA. The CDR3: CSALSTPYNEQFF. The CDR3 nucleotides read TGCAGCGCCCTTTCAACGCCCTACAATGAGCAGTTCTTC.

This clonotype was recorded many times. The DNA of the CDR3 is TGTGCCAGCAGTTTTTGGGGGCCCACCTACGAGCAGTACTTC. Translated: CASSFWGPTYEQYF. V usage is TRBV12-3 or TRBV12-4 and J usage is TRBJ2-7, with D tentatively TRBD1 (6 bases). V was clipped by 3 bases and J by 2 bases, with 11 bases between them. CDR3 length: 14 residues.

There are many counts of this clonotype. The CDR3 loop is CASSPLRIDGYTF. CDR3 sequence (DNA): TGCGCCAGCAGCCCCCTTCGGATAGATGGCTACACCTTC. This sequence joins TRBV5-1 and TRBJ1-2; D is unclear. The CDR3 length is 13 residues. CDR1 and CDR2 from the germline V gene are SGHRS and YFSETQ. V gave up 4 bases and J gave up 6 bases, with 13 bases separating them.

This clonotype was detected ten times or more. The genes are TRBV10-3 and TRBJ2-1, with TRBD1 matching 9 bases. CDR3 length equals 20 residues. The germline CDR1 and CDR2 sequences are ENHRY and SYGVKD. J was trimmed by 3 bases and V by 4 bases; bases with no gene match: 19. CDR3 loop: CAISAPGTGIVLTGYNEQFF. The CDR3 DNA follows: TGTGCCATCAGTGCACCCGGGACAGGGATCGTGCTAACCGGCTACAATGAGCAGTTCTTC.

This clonotype was observed many times. The chain carries TRBV12-3 or TRBV12-4 and TRBJ2-2, with D uncertain. The length of the CDR3 is 16 residues. With 1 base removed from V and 4 bases from J, the gap between germline ends came to 13 bases. Here the CDR3 reads CASSLEAVRSTGELFF. The DNA of the CDR3 is TGTGCCAGCAGTTTAGAGGCAGTTCGGTCCACCGGGGAGCTGTTTTTT.

This clonotype was seen ten or more times. J is TRBJ2-7 and V is TRBV12-3 or TRBV12-4; TRBD1 aligns across 8 bases. The CDR3 has 14 amino acids. Trimming cost V 6 bases and J 5 bases; bases outside gene matches: 9. CDR3 amino acids: CASSLDRVVDEQYF. The CDR3 DNA reads as TGTGCCAGCAGCCTGGACAGGGTAGTCGACGAGCAGTACTTC.

This clonotype was observed a handful of times. This chain joins TRBV12-3 or TRBV12-4 and TRBJ2-1, with D unclear. This CDR3 is built from 11 residues. Trimming cost V 7 bases and J 9 bases, with 10 bases left between them. The CDR3 DNA sequence: TGTGCCAGCACTTACTTGGCTGAGCAGTTCTTC. It codes for CASTYLAEQFF.

This clonotype came up a few times. The chain employs TRBV7-3 and TRBJ1-3; the D gene is possibly TRBD1 (6 bases). V lost 5 bases, J lost 2 bases, and 10 bases lay in between. Looked up from germline, CDR1 is SGHTA and CDR2 is FQGTGA. The CDR3 has 14 amino acids. The CDR3 protein is CASSPAGAGNTIYF. The DNA of the CDR3 is TGTGCCAGCAGCCCAGCAGGGGCTGGAAACACCATATATTTT.

This clonotype was counted ten times or more. CDR3 sequence: CASSPDHRTGTGELFF. DNA of the CDR3: TGTGCCAGCAGCCCAGACCACAGAACAGGGACCGGGGAGCTGTTTTTT. This chain connects TRBV4-2 to TRBJ2-2; D might be TRBD1 (6 bases). The CDR3 is 16 amino acids. The germline V gene encodes CDR1 LGHNA and CDR2 YNFKEQ. V lost 4 bases and J lost 5, with 17 bases in between.